This T cell receptor beta chain stems from a study of vaccination and CD4 T cells after COVID-19. Findings and limits, study-wide: Relatively few convalescent patients were studied, without early post-infection timepoints.

Sequencing of cultured CD4+ T cell DNA used the Oncomine TCR Beta short-read assay. TCRdb passed the PCR reads through MiXCR, listing each CDR3 protein once. The data hold approximately 7,000 distinct CDR3 sequences, with about 55% observed a single time. The treatment was: roughly 10-day PBMC culture with coronavirus spike peptide pools or control peptides (ViraFEST assay). Harvesting of the unexposed donor's CD4+ T cells predated the COVID-19 pandemic (2011-2018). ViraFEST stimulated the growth of antigen-specific T cells using peptide pools and subsequently profiled their TCRs by sequencing. The CDR3 is 14 residues long. Trimming shortened V by 6 bases and J by 6 bases, and 17 bases separated the two germline ends. The germline V gene has CDR1 MNHEY and CDR2 SMNVEV (reference sequence). Note on this clonotype: Its specificity is not known.

The receptor was isolated from a human donor in good health. Sequenced: CD4+ T cells from blood, cultured in vitro. This chain links TRBV27 with TRBJ1-1, with D perhaps matching TRBD1 (6 bases). The CDR3 DNA sequence: TGTGCCAGCAGGCGTCCGGGGGCAGCGGCTGAAGCTTTCTTT. Translated: CASRRPGAAAEAFF.